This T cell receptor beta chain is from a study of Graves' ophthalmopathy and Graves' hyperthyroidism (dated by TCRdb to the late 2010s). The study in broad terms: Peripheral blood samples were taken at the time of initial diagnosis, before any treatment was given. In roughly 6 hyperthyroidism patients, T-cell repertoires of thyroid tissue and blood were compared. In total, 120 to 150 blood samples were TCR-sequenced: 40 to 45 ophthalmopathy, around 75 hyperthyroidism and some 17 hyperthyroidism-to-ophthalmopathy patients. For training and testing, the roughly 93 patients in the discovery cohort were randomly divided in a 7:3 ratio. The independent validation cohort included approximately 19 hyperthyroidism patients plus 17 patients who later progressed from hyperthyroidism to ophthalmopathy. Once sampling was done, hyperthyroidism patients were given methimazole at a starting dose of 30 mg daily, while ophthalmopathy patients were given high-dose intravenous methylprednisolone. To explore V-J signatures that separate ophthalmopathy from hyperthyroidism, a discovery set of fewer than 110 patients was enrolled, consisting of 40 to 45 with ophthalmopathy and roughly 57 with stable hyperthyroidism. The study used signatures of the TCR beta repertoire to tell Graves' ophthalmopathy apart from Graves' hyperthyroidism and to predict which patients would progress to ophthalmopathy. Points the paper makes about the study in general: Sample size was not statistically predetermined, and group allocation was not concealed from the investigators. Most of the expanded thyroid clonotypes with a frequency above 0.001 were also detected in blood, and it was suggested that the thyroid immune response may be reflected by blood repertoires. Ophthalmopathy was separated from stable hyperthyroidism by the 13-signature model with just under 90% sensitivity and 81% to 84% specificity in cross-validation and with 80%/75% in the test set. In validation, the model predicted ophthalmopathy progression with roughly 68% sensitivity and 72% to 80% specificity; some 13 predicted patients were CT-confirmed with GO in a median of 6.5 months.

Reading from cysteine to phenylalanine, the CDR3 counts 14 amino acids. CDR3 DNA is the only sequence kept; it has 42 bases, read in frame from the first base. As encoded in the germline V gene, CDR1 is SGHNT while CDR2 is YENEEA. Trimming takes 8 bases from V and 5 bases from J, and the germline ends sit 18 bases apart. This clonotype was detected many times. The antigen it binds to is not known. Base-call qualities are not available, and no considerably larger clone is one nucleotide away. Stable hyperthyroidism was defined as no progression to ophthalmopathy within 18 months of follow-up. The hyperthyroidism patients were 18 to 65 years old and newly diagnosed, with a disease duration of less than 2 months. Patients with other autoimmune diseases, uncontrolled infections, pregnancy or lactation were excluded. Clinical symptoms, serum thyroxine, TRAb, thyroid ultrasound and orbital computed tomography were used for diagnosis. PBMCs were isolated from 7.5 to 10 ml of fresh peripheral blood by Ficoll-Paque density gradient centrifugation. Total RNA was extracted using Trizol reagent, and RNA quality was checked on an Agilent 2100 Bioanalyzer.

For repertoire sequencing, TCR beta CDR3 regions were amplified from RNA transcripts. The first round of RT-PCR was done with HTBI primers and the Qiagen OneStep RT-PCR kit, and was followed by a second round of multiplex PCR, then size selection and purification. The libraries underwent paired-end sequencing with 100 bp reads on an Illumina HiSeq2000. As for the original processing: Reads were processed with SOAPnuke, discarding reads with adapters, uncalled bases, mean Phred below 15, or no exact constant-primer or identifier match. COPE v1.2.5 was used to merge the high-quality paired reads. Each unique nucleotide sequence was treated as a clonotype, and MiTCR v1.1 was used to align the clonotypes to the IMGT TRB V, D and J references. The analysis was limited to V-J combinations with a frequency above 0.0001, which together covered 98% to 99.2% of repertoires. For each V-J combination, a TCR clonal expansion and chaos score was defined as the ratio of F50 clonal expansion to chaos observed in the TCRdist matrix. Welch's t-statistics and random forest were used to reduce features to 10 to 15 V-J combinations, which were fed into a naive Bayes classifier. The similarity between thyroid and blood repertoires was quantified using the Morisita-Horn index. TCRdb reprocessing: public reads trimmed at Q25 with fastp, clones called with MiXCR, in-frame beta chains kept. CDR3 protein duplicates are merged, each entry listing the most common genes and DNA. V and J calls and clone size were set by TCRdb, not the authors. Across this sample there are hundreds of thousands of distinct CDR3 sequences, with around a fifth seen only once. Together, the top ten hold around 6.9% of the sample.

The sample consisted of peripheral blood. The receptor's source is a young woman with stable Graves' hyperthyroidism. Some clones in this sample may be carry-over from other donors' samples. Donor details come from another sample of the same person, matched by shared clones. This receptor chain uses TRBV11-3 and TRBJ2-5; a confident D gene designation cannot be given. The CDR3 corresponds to CASSLGYSGETQYF. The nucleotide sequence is TGTGCCAGCTCTCTAGGCTACTCTGGGGAGACCCAGTACTTC.